A single sample gave rise to the 5 T cell receptor beta chains below, sequenced in a study of T cell responses to AZD1222 COVID-19 vaccine. Method: immunoSEQ multiplex PCR; TCRdb's copy keeps in-frame clones and lacks some. The sample lists about 120,000 clones, over 85% occurring once. The source material was peripheral blood, sampled on day 0 of AZD1222 vaccination. Receptors originate from an adult in good health.

The chain combines TRBV5-6 with TRBJ2-7, with TRBD2 identical over 7 bases. The V and J ends lost 4 bases and 0 bases, in that order; junction bases with no gene match: 13. Germline V lookup: CDR1 SGHDT, CDR2 YYEEEE. CDR3 length equals 17 residues. The CDR3 DNA sequence: TGTGCCAGCAGCCACCTGGGGTTTGGGAGGGCCTCCTACGAGCAGTACTTC. Its protein is CASSHLGFGRASYEQYF.

This clone was detected only a few times. The chain carries TRBV28 and TRBJ2-7; TRBD2 matches at 8 bases. This CDR3 has 13 residues. Unmatched junction bases numbered 6, after V lost 6 bases and J lost 5 bases. Germline CDR1 is MDHEN and CDR2 is SYDVKM. The CDR3 DNA reads as TGTGCCAGCAGCCGGGGACTAGTAAACGAGCAGTACTTC. Translated: CASSRGLVNEQYF.

This chain joins TRBV18 and TRBJ2-1; 12 bases agree with TRBD2. The CDR3 is 18 residues long. V was pared by 3 bases and J by 6 bases, with 12 bases of the junction left unmatched. The germline V gene encodes CDR1 KGHSH and CDR2 LQKENI. CDR3 sequence (DNA): TGTGCCAGCTCACCCAGGGGCCTAGCGGGAGGGTATTCCAATGAGCAGTTCTTC. This codes for CASSPRGLAGGYSNEQFF.

This sequence joins TRBV7-9 and TRBJ1-2, with 9 bases identical to TRBD1. The CDR3 contains 14 residues. The V gene's germline CDR1 is SEHNR and CDR2 FQNEAQ (reference sequence). J lost 4 bases, V lost 5 bases, and 5 bases had no gene match. CDR3 sequence (DNA): TGTGCCAGCAGCCCTGGGACAGGGTCCTATGGCTACACCTTC. Translating it yields CASSPGTGSYGYTF.

This clone has only one observation. The gene calls are TRBV5-4 and TRBJ2-1; the match to TRBD1 covers 8 bases. The length of the CDR3 is 12 residues. V gave up 6 bases and J gave up 7 bases; unmatched junction bases: 3. In germline, CDR1 is SGHNT, CDR2 YYREEE (reference sequence). The CDR3 here is CASTGQGNEQFF. For the CDR3, the DNA is TGTGCCAGCACCGGACAGGGAAATGAGCAGTTCTTC.